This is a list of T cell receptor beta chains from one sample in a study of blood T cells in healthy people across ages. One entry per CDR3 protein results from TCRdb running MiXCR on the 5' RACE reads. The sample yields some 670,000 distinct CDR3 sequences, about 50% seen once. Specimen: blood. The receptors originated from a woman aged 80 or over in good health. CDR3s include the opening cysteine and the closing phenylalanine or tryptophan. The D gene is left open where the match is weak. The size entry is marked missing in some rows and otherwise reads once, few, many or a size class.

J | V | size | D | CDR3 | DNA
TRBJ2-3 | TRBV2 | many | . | CASNPSTDTQYF | TGTGCCAGCAATCCGTCCACAGATACGCAGTATTTT
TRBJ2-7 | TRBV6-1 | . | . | CATQGSSYYEQYF | TGTGCCACCCAGGGGTCCTCTTACTACGAGCAGTACTTC
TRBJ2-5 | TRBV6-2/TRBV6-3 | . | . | CASIVSRDKEETQYF | TGTGCCAGCATCGTAAGCAGGGACAAGGAAGAGACCCAGTACTTC
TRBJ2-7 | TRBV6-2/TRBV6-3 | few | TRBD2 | CASSLTSGRAVEQYF | TGTGCCAGCAGTTTGACTAGCGGGAGGGCCGTCGAGCAGTACTTC
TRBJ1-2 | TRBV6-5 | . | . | CASSYSKQALVGYTF | TGTGCCAGCAGTTACTCGAAGCAGGCCTTGGTTGGCTACACCTTC
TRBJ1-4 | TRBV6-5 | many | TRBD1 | CASSLDRGGEKLFF | TGTGCCAGCAGCCTTGACAGGGGAGGTGAAAAACTGTTTTTT
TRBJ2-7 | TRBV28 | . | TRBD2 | CASSDLAGGFYEQYF | TGTGCCAGCAGTGACCTAGCGGGAGGCTTCTACGAGCAGTACTTC
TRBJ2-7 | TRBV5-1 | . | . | CASSLRPGTYEQYF | TGCGCCAGCAGCTTGCGGCCGGGAACCTACGAGCAGTACTTC
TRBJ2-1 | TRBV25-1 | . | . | CASRGRVGSNEQFF | TGTGCCAGCAGGGGGCGAGTGGGTTCCAATGAGCAGTTCTTC
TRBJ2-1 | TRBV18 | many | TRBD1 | CASSPAGQDNEQFF | TGTGCCAGCTCACCGGCCGGACAGGACAATGAGCAGTTCTTC
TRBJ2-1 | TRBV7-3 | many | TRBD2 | CASSLTGTTQVQFF | TGTGCCAGCAGCTTAACGGGGACTACCCAGGTGCAGTTCTTC
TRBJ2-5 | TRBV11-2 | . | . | CASSWGRGIQETQYF | TGTGCCAGCAGCTGGGGGCGGGGCATCCAAGAGACCCAGTACTTC
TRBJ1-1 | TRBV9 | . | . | CASSVVREADTEAFF | TGTGCCAGCAGCGTAGTAAGGGAGGCGGACACTGAAGCTTTCTTT
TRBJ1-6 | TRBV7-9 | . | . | CASSHRDADNSPLHF | TGTGCCAGCAGCCACCGGGACGCTGATAATTCACCCCTCCACTTT
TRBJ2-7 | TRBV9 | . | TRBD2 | CASSESSSGNYEQYF | TGTGCCAGCAGCGAGAGTTCCAGCGGGAACTACGAGCAGTACTTC
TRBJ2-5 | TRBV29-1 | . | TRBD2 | CSVEEAGGGQETQYF | TGCAGCGTTGAAGAAGCGGGAGGGGGTCAAGAGACCCAGTACTTC
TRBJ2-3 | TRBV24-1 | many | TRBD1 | CATSDSGQGADTQYF | TGTGCCACCAGTGATTCGGGACAGGGCGCAGATACGCAGTATTTT
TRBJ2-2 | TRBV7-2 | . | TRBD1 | CASSLLGQGATGELFF | TGTGCCAGCAGCTTACTAGGACAGGGGGCTACCGGGGAGCTGTTTTTT
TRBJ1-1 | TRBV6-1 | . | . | CASRRTEAFF | TGTGCCAGCAGGCGAACTGAAGCTTTCTTT
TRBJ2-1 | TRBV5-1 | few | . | CASSFPLGVHNEQFF | TGCGCCAGCAGCTTCCCCCTTGGGGTTCACAATGAGCAGTTCTTC
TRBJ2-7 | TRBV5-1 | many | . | CASSLSGQGMNEQYF | TGCGCCAGCAGCTTGAGCGGTCAGGGGATGAACGAGCAGTACTTC
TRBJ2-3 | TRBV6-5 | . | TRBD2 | CASSYPQEEASGGTDTQYF | TGTGCCAGCAGTTACCCCCAAGAGGAGGCTAGCGGGGGCACAGATACGCAGTATTTT
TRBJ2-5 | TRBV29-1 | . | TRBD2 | CSVTIAGVETQYF | TGCAGCGTTACCATAGCGGGAGTAGAGACCCAGTACTTC
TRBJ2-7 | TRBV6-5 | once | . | CASSYSLTGTYEQYF | TGTGCCAGCAGTTACTCGCTTACAGGGACATACGAGCAGTACTTC
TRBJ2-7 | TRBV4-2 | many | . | CASSQKDGAGLFHEQYF | TGTGCCAGCAGCCAAAAAGATGGGGCTGGGCTTTTCCACGAGCAGTACTTC
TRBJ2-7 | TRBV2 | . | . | CASSDSPYEQYF | TGTGCCAGCAGTGACAGTCCCTACGAGCAGTACTTC
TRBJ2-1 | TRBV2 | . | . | CASSALQGGYNEQFF | TGTGCCAGCAGTGCGCTCCAGGGGGGCTACAATGAGCAGTTCTTC
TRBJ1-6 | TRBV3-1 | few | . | CASSHRTANNSPLHF | TGTGCCAGCAGCCACCGGACAGCGAATAATTCACCCCTCCACTTT
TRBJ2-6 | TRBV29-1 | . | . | CSGVIQGAGANVLTF | TGCAGCGGCGTTATACAGGGTGCTGGGGCCAACGTCCTGACTTTC
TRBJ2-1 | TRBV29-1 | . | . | CSVAPDFYNEQFF | TGCAGCGTTGCCCCGGATTTCTACAATGAGCAGTTCTTC
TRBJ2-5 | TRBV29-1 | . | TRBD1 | CSARGDRGETQYF | TGCAGCGCCCGTGGCGACAGGGGAGAGACCCAGTACTTC
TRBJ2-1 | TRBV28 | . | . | CASIPGAGNEQFF | TGTGCCAGCATCCCGGGTGCGGGCAATGAGCAGTTCTTC
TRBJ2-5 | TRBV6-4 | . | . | CVSSDSPFDEQYF | TGTGTCAGCAGTGACTCGCCTTTTGATGAGCAGTACTTC
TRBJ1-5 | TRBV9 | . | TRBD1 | CASSVGQGPQPQHF | TGTGCCAGCAGCGTAGGACAGGGCCCTCAGCCCCAGCATTTT
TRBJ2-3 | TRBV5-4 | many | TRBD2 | CASRLTSGDVGTQYF | TGTGCCAGCAGACTGACTAGCGGGGATGTGGGTACGCAGTATTTT
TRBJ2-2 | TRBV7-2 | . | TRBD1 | CASRHPGQTNTGELFF | TGTGCCAGCAGGCATCCGGGACAGACCAACACCGGGGAGCTGTTTTTT
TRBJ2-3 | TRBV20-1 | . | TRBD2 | CSAGTSGYTDTQYF | TGCAGTGCCGGGACTAGCGGATACACAGATACGCAGTATTTT
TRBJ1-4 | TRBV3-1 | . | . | CASSQLGTENEKLFF | TGTGCCAGCAGCCAACTGGGGACGGAGAATGAAAAACTGTTTTTT
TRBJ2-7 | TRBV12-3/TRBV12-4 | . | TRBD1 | CASSTAGTGGYEQYF | TGTGCCAGCAGTACAGCCGGGACAGGGGGATACGAGCAGTACTTC
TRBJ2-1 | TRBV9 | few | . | CASSVAGGGASYNEQFF | TGTGCCAGCAGCGTAGCTGGGGGGGGCGCCTCCTACAATGAGCAGTTCTTC
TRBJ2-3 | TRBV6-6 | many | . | CASTISSPTDTQYF | TGTGCCAGCACCATATCGAGTCCCACAGATACGCAGTATTTT
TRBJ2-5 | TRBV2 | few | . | CASRGPSEETQYF | TGTGCCAGCAGGGGCCCTTCGGAGGAGACCCAGTACTTC
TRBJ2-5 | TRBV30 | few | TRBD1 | CAWSSGGGHETQYF | TGTGCCTGGAGTTCAGGGGGTGGTCATGAGACCCAGTACTTC
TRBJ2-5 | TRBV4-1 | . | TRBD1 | CASSQPSRGHRETQYF | TGCGCCAGCAGCCAGCCGTCCAGGGGGCATAGGGAGACCCAGTACTTC
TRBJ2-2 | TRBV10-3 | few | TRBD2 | CAIHTSGANTGELFF | TGTGCCATTCATACTAGCGGGGCGAACACCGGGGAGCTGTTTTTT
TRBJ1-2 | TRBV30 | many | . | CAWTQVPPGYTF | TGTGCCTGGACGCAGGTACCTCCTGGCTACACCTTC
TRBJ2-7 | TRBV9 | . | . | CVSSARGCGEQYF | TGTGTCAGCAGCGCAAGAGGCTGCGGCGAGCAGTACTTC
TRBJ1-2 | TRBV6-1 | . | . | CASSDPGTGGYTF | TGTGCCAGCAGTGACCCAGGGACCGGTGGCTACACCTTC
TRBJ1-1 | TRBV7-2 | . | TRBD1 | CASCWDMSGGTEAFF | TGTGCCAGCTGCTGGGACATGTCAGGGGGCACTGAAGCTTTCTTT
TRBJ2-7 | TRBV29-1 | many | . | CSVGREYEQYF | TGCAGCGTCGGGCGAGAATACGAGCAGTACTTC
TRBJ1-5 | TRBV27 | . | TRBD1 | CASSPRQGLMSNNIGNQPQHF | TGTGCCAGCAGTCCCCGACAGGGTCTCATGTCTAATAATATCGGCAATCAGCCCCAGCATTTT
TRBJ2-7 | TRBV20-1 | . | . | CSAYELSEQYF | TGCAGTGCTTACGAACTGAGCGAGCAGTACTTC
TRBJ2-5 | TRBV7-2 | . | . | CAGSRGRKETQYF | TGTGCCGGCAGCCGAGGGAGAAAAGAGACCCAGTACTTC
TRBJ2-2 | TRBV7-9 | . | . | CASSLGSAASGGELFF | TGTGCCAGCAGCTTAGGCTCCGCGGCCAGCGGCGGGGAGCTGTTTTTT
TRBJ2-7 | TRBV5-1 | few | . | CASSLEYNEQYF | TGCGCCAGCAGTTTGGAGTACAATGAGCAGTACTTC